This T cell receptor (beta chain) is drawn from a study of prognosis after radiotherapy for stage I lung cancer. Background on the study: After radiotherapy, distant metastases were seen in a handful of patients (median 7 months), and no significant progression was seen in around 16.

There are many counts of this clonotype. V was trimmed by 2 bases and J by 11 bases, leaving 13 bases between them. This CDR3 has 13 residues. Germline CDR1 and CDR2: LGHDT and YNNKEL (reference sequence). By two-round multiplex PCR, the TCR beta CDR3 was amplified from genomic DNA. First-round PCR, the initial amplification, used primers specific to each TRBV and TRBJ gene. MiXCR, run by TCRdb on the multiplex PCR reads, gives a single entry per CDR3 protein. The table lists 20,000 to 30,000 distinct CDR3 sequences, approximately 40% of them singletons. The rearrangement links TRBV3-1 to TRBJ1-5, with no clear D. The material sequenced was PBMCs, taken before or after stereotactic body radiation therapy (not recorded which). This sequence was found in a donor over 45 with non-small cell lung cancer. CDR3 in DNA: TGTGCCAGCAGCCAAAGCGGAGGTCCAGCCCAGCATTTT. Translating gives CASSQSGGPAQHF.